Presented here are 6 T cell receptor beta chains from one specimen sequenced in a study of blood T cells in healthy people across ages. Sample-barcoded 5' priming and a J-beta primer mix drove a second PCR of about 6 to 12 cycles. A single record per CDR3 protein comes from TCRdb applying MiXCR to the 5' RACE reads. The data contain hundreds of thousands of distinct CDR3 sequences, approximately 25% of them singletons. The sample was also reused in another study, on T cells of mothers and their children.

The sequenced sample was blood. The source is a boy aged 10-17 years in good health.

The chain combines TRBV29-1 with TRBJ2-5, with a tentative D call TRBD1 (6 bases). The closer fit of TRBJ2-7 to the DNA end suggests the J call may be wrong. This CDR3 is built from 14 residues. Germline-derived CDR1 and CDR2 are SQVTM and ANQGSEA. The CDR3 is CSVEGGRGADEQYF. The CDR3 DNA follows: TGCAGCGTTGAAGGGGGCAGGGGCGCAGACGAGCAGTACTTC.

The chain recombines TRBV7-3 with TRBJ2-3, with 9 bases identical to TRBD2. CDR1 SGHTA and CDR2 FQGTGA come from the germline V gene. This CDR3 comprises 16 residues. Losses at the gene ends were 3 bases for V and 2 bases for J; bases not matched to a gene: 6. CDR3 bases: TGTGCCAGCAGCTTGGCAGCGGGGGGCCTCACAGATACGCAGTATTTT. Its protein is CASSLAAGGLTDTQYF.

The rearrangement joins TRBV6-1 to TRBJ1-2; tentative D call: TRBD1 (5 bases). V was cut by 2 bases and J by 7 bases, with 23 bases left in between. Germline assignment: CDR1 MNHNS and CDR2 SASEGT. This CDR3 is 17 amino acids long. CDR3 sequence reads: CASSERGPSGTHTGYTF. The CDR3, as DNA: TGTGCCAGCAGTGAAAGGGGTCCAAGTGGGACGCATACTGGCTACACCTTC.

The rearrangement joins TRBV4-3 to TRBJ2-7, with 8 bases aligning to TRBD1. Germline V gives CDR1 LGHNA, CDR2 YSLEER. With V trimmed by 0 bases and J by 5 bases, 12 bases remained unmatched. CDR3 length equals 17 residues. In DNA, the CDR3 is TGCGCCAGCAGCCAAGAACGTCACGCAGGGGGCTTCGACGAGCAGTACTTC. Residues: CASSQERHAGGFDEQYF.

The V call is TRBV2, the J call TRBJ2-5; weak D call: TRBD1 (6 bases). This CDR3 is 14 amino acids long. V shed 6 bases and J shed 0 bases, with 11 bases lying between them. Germline assignment: CDR1 SNHLY and CDR2 FYNNEI. The CDR3 is CASRKGVDQETQYF. CDR3 in DNA: TGTGCCAGCAGAAAGGGGGTGGACCAAGAGACCCAGTACTTC.

The rearrangement joins TRBV19 to TRBJ1-5; TRBD1 matches at 7 bases. V lost 6 bases and J lost 4; bases outside the gene matches: 9. The CDR3 loop spans 15 amino acids. Germline assignment: CDR1 LNHDA and CDR2 SQIVND (reference sequence). The CDR3 sequence is CASSLRQGLNQPQHF. CDR3 in DNA: TGTGCCAGTAGCCTCCGACAGGGACTTAATCAGCCCCAGCATTTT.